The rows below give T cell receptor beta chains drawn from one sample of a study of T cell repertoires in ileal Crohn's disease. Produced via immunoSEQ multiplex PCR; TCRdb's table is partial and in-frame only. The sample carries roughly 29,000 clones, around three quarters recorded once. Sequencing was done on a sample of ileal tissue. The receptors here all came from an adult with Crohn's disease. Both conserved end residues are part of each CDR3. The D gene is left open where the match is weak. Rows may omit the clone size; those that give it use once, few, many or a size class.

V gene: TRBV6-1; clone size: few; J gene: TRBJ2-7; D gene: -; CDR3 protein: CASSEEIFYEQYF; CDR3 DNA: TGTGCCAGCAGTGAAGAAATATTCTACGAGCAGTACTTC
V gene: TRBV5-4; clone size: -; J gene: TRBJ2-5; D gene: -; CDR3 protein: CASSFRSQETQYF; CDR3 DNA: TGTGCCAGCAGTTTTAGGAGTCAAGAGACCCAGTACTTC
V gene: TRBV6-6; clone size: -; J gene: TRBJ1-2; D gene: -; CDR3 protein: CASRIYEDGYTF; CDR3 DNA: TGTGCCAGCAGAATCTACGAAGATGGCTACACCTTC
V gene: TRBV12-5; clone size: -; J gene: TRBJ2-7; D gene: -; CDR3 protein: CASGFSSSYEQYF; CDR3 DNA: TGTGCTAGTGGTTTTAGTAGTTCCTACGAGCAGTACTTC
V gene: TRBV11-2; clone size: -; J gene: TRBJ2-5; D gene: TRBD2; CDR3 protein: CASSQLPPGGETQYF; CDR3 DNA: TGTGCCAGCAGCCAGCTACCCCCCGGGGGGGAGACCCAGTACTTC
V gene: TRBV5-1; clone size: -; J gene: TRBJ2-5; D gene: TRBD1; CDR3 protein: CASSPGQGLQETQYF; CDR3 DNA: TGCGCCAGCAGCCCGGGACAGGGACTCCAAGAGACCCAGTACTTC
V gene: TRBV14; clone size: -; J gene: TRBJ1-4; D gene: -; CDR3 protein: CASSTRAGVWEKLFF; CDR3 DNA: TGTGCCAGCAGCACGCGAGCAGGGGTATGGGAAAAACTGTTTTTT
V gene: TRBV4-3; clone size: -; J gene: TRBJ2-7; D gene: TRBD2; CDR3 protein: CASSRVEGTIPYEQYF; CDR3 DNA: TGCGCCAGCAGCCGGGTTGAAGGGACTATCCCCTACGAGCAGTACTTC
V gene: TRBV29-1; clone size: -; J gene: TRBJ2-5; D gene: -; CDR3 protein: CSVAYSLRGETQYF; CDR3 DNA: TGCAGCGTTGCTTACTCTCTCCGAGGAGAGACCCAGTACTTC
V gene: TRBV4-3; clone size: -; J gene: TRBJ2-7; D gene: -; CDR3 protein: CASSQVRTRKYEQYF; CDR3 DNA: TGCGCCAGCAGCCAAGTTAGGACAAGGAAATACGAGCAGTACTTC
V gene: TRBV10-1; clone size: few; J gene: TRBJ2-2; D gene: -; CDR3 protein: CASSERGKETGELFF; CDR3 DNA: TGCGCCAGCAGTGAAAGGGGGAAAGAGACCGGGGAGCTGTTTTTT
V gene: TRBV14; clone size: few; J gene: TRBJ2-5; D gene: -; CDR3 protein: CASSQEQRGKTQYF; CDR3 DNA: TGTGCCAGCAGCCAAGAGCAGCGAGGGAAGACCCAGTACTTC
V gene: TRBV29-1; clone size: -; J gene: TRBJ1-1; D gene: -; CDR3 protein: CSVVGKDRRGTEAFF; CDR3 DNA: TGCAGCGTTGTTGGGAAGGACCGACGGGGCACTGAAGCTTTCTTT
V gene: TRBV5-1; clone size: -; J gene: TRBJ2-7; D gene: -; CDR3 protein: CASSLSGYEQYF; CDR3 DNA: TGCGCCAGCAGCTTGTCGGGGTACGAGCAGTACTTC
V gene: TRBV18; clone size: once; J gene: TRBJ2-1; D gene: TRBD1; CDR3 protein: CASSPTNRGPIF; CDR3 DNA: TGTGCCAGCTCACCTACAAACAGGGGGCCCATCTTC
V gene: TRBV7-2; clone size: once; J gene: TRBJ2-7; D gene: -; CDR3 protein: CASSLAANYEQYF; CDR3 DNA: TGTGCCAGCAGCTTAGCAGCCAACTACGAGCAGTACTTC
V gene: TRBV6-6; clone size: -; J gene: TRBJ1-2; D gene: TRBD1; CDR3 protein: CASSTGGPLYGYTF; CDR3 DNA: TGTGCCAGCAGTACAGGGGGCCCACTCTATGGCTACACCTTC
V gene: TRBV7-9; clone size: -; J gene: TRBJ2-7; D gene: -; CDR3 protein: CASSSPLLEQYF; CDR3 DNA: TGTGCCAGCAGCTCCCCCCTACTAGAGCAGTACTTC
V gene: TRBV18; clone size: -; J gene: TRBJ2-7; D gene: TRBD1; CDR3 protein: CASSPGTGTYEQYF; CDR3 DNA: TGTGCCAGCTCACCAGGGACAGGGACCTACGAGCAGTACTTC
V gene: TRBV7-2; clone size: -; J gene: TRBJ1-2; D gene: -; CDR3 protein: CASSPFRTDLYGYTF; CDR3 DNA: TGTGCCAGCAGCCCCTTCAGGACAGATCTTTATGGCTACACCTTC